This is a list of T cell receptor beta chains from one sample in a study of Ad26.COV2.S vaccination and SARS-CoV-2 variants. Generated by immunoSEQ multiplex PCR, the TCRdb table keeps only in-frame clones and is missing some. The sample yields some 640,000 clones, roughly 90% seen once. Sequencing was performed on peripheral blood, taken in a trial of Ad26.COV2.S vaccine versus placebo. The receptors were gathered from a person between 18 and 59 years old who received the Ad26.COV2.S COVID-19 vaccine or a placebo. The CDR3 runs from the conserved cysteine through the conserved F or W. A D gene is named only where the DNA matches it firmly. Where a row states a size, it is once, few, many or the class of an expanded clone; other rows omit it.

TRBV6-5	-	TRBD2	TRBJ2-7	CASTGELAGDYEQYF
TRBV9	-	-	TRBJ2-3	CASSVAPSPGGGEDTQYF
TRBV18	-	-	TRBJ2-5	CASSPMRDETQYF
TRBV5-4	-	-	TRBJ2-6	CASSLGVAGANVLTF
TRBV5-1	few	-	TRBJ2-5	CASSLNYLKETQYF
TRBV11-2	-	-	TRBJ2-1	CASSPGLYNEQFF
TRBV5-1	-	-	TRBJ2-3	CASSLGGRTVTDTQYF
TRBV7-2	-	-	TRBJ2-3	CASSLLADTQYF
TRBV2	-	-	TRBJ1-5	CASSVEGPEHF
TRBV5-1	-	TRBD2	TRBJ2-3	CASSLVASGGTDTDTQYF
TRBV7-2	-	-	TRBJ1-1	CASSPRQNTEAFF
TRBV3-1/TRBV3-2	-	-	TRBJ2-6	CASSQDTGIGANVLTF
TRBV5-1	-	TRBD2	TRBJ2-3	CASSLSLAESTDTQYF
TRBV19	-	TRBD2	TRBJ2-1	CASRTAGLPDEQFF
TRBV9	-	-	TRBJ1-1	CASSVGGRGVEAFF
TRBV5-4	-	-	TRBJ1-6	CASSFFPGGANSPLHF
TRBV20-1	-	-	TRBJ2-3	CSASQGTDTQYF
TRBV19	-	TRBD1	TRBJ2-5	CASSRQGAETQYF
TRBV10-1	-	-	TRBJ2-7	CASSDGGHREQYF
TRBV7-2	-	-	TRBJ2-5	CASSSPAHQTYQETQYF